This T cell receptor (beta chain) was profiled in a study of blood T cells in healthy people across ages. There are 18 residues in the CDR3. Germline CDR1 reads LGHNA; CDR2 reads YNFKEQ. The junction had 12 bases not matched to a gene; V was cut back by 0 bases and J by 3 bases. A second PCR, run for roughly 7 to 11 cycles, used a sample-barcoded 5' primer plus a J-beta primer mix. One entry per CDR3 protein, called by TCRdb with MiXCR from the 5' RACE reads. The data contain just over 800,000 distinct CDR3 sequences, around 62% of them singletons. This clonotype has more than one count but fewer than ten.

Material: blood. The chain links TRBV4-2 to TRBJ2-7, with 9 bases matching TRBD2. The TCR was taken from a man aged 30-40 years in good health. CDR3 coding DNA: TGTGCCAGCAGCCAAGAATCCAGCGGGGGGAACCGTATCTACGAGCAGTACTTC. This codes for CASSQESSGGNRIYEQYF.